Listed here is a single T cell receptor beta chain. Per the germline V gene, CDR1 is SEHNR and CDR2 is FQNEAQ (reference sequence). This CDR3 is built from 14 residues. The whole isolated RNA underwent reverse transcription, so sequencing captured expressed TCRB transcripts. The method was immunoSEQ multiplex PCR; TCRdb's version includes in-frame clones alone and lacks a portion of them. The sample records 140,000 to 150,000 clones, around 51% being singletons. This sample was included in a study of beta chain features in type 1 diabetes. The chain joins TRBV7-9 to TRBJ1-2, with TRBD1 matching over 7 bases. Sequenced sample: Tregs from blood. This clonotype was sampled from a man between 18 and 29 years old in good health. CDR3 sequence: CGTTRGGADYGYTF. In nucleotides, the CDR3 is TGTGGAACCACACGAGGGGGCGCCGACTATGGCTACACCTTC.